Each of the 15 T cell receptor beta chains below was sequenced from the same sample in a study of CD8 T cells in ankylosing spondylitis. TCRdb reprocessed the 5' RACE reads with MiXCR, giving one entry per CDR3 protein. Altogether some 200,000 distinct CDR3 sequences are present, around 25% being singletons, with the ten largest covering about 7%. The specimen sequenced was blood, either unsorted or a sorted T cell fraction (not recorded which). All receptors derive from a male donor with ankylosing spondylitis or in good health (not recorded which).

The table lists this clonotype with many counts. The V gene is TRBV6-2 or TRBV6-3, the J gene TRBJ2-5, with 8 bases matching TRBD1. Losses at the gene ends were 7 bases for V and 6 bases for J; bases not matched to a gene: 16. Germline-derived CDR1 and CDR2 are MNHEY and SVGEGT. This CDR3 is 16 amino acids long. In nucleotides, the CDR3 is TGTGCCAGCACCTACCCCGGACAGGGATACCCCAAGACCCAGTACTTC. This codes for CASTYPGQGYPKTQYF.

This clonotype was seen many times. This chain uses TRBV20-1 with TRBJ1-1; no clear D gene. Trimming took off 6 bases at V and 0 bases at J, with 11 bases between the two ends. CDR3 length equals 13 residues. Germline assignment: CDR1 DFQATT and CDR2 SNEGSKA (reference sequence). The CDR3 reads CSARNTMNTEAFF. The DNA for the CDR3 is TGCAGTGCCAGGAACACCATGAACACTGAAGCTTTCTTT.

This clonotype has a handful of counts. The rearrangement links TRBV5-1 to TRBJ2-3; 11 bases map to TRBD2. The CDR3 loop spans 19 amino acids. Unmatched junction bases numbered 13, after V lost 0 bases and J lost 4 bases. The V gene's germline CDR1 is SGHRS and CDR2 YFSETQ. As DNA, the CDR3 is TGCGCCAGCAGCTTGGCCAAAACTAGCGGGAGTACCCGGGCAGATACGCAGTATTTT. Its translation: CASSLAKTSGSTRADTQYF.

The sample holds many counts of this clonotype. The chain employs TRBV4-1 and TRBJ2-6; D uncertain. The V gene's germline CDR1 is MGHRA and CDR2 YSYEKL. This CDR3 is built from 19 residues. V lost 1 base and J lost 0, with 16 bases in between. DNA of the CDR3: TGCGCCAGCAGCCAAGTTCCCGCGCGCCAGAGCTCTGGGGCCAACGTCCTGACTTTC. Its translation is CASSQVPARQSSGANVLTF.

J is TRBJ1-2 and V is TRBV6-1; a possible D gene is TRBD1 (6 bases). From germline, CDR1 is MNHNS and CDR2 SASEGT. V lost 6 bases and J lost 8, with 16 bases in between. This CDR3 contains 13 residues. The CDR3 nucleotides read TGTGCCAGCAGCCTAAACAGGGTACAAGGCTACACCTTC. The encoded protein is CASSLNRVQGYTF.

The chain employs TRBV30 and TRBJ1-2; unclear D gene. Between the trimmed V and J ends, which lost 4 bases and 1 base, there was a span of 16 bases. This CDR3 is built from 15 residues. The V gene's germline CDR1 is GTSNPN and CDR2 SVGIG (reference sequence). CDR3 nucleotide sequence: TGTGCCTGGAACCCGTCCTCGGTGGGTAACTATGGCTACACCTTC. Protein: CAWNPSSVGNYGYTF.

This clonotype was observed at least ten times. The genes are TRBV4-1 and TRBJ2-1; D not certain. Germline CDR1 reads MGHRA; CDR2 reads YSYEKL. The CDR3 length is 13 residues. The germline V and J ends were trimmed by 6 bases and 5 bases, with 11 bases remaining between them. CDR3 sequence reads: CASSTIPDNEQFF. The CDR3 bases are TGCGCCAGCAGTACTATTCCTGACAATGAGCAGTTCTTC.

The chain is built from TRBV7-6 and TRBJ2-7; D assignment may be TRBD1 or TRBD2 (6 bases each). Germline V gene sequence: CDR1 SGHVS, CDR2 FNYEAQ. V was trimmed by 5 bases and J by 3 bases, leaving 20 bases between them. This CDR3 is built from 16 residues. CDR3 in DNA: TGTGCCAGCAGCCCGGGGGCTACCACAAACCACTACGAGCAGTACTTC. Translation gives CASSPGATTNHYEQYF.

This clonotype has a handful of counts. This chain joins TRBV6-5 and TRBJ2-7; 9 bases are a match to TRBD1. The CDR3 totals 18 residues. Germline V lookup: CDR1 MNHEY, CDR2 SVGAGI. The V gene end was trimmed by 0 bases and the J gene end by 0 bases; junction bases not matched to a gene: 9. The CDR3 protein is CASSYSKRQGESSYEQYF. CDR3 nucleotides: TGTGCCAGCAGTTACTCGAAAAGACAGGGGGAGAGCTCCTACGAGCAGTACTTC.

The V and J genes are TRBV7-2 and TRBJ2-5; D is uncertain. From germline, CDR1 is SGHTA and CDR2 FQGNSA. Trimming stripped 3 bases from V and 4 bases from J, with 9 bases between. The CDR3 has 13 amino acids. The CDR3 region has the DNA TGTGCCAGCAGCTTTGGCTGGAGAGAGACCCAGTACTTC. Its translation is CASSFGWRETQYF.

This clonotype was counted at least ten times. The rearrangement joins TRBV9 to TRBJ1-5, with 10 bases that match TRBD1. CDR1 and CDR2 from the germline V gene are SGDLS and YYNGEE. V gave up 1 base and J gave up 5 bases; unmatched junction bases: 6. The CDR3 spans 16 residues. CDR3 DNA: TGTGCCAGCAGCGTAAGGGACAGGGGAATGCATCAGCCCCAGCATTTT. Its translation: CASSVRDRGMHQPQHF.

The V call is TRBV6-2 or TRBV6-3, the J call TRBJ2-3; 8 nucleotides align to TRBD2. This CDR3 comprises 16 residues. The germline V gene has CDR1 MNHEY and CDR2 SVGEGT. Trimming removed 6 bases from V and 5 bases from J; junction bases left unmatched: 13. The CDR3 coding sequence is TGTGCCAGCAGACGCGGGAGGCCCCTCGGGGGAGATACGCAGTATTTT. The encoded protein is CASRRGRPLGGDTQYF.

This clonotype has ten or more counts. The CDR3 bases are TGCGCCAGCAGCAGAAAACAGGGTGAAAACACTGAAGCTTTCTTT. This codes for CASSRKQGENTEAFF. V gene TRBV5-1 combines with J gene TRBJ1-1, with D maybe TRBD1 (6 bases). The V gene lost 4 bases and the J gene lost 2 bases, with 15 bases spanning the gap. The CDR3 runs 15 residues. Per germline, CDR1 SGHRS and CDR2 YFSETQ.

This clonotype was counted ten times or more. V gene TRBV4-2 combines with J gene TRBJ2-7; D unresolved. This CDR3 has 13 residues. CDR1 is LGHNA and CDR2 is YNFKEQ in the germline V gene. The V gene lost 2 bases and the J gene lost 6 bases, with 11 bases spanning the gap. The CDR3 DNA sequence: TGTGCCAGCAGCCAACCGACCAGCTCCGAGCAGTACTTC. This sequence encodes CASSQPTSSEQYF.

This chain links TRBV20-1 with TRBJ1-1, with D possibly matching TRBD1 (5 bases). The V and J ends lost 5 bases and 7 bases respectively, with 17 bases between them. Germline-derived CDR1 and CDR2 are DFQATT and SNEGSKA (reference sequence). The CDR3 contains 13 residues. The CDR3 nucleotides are TGCAGTGCTGACCCAATATTAAGGGGTGAAGCTTTCTTT. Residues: CSADPILRGEAFF.